Shown below are 21 T cell receptor beta chains from a single sample sequenced in a study of beta chain features in type 1 diabetes (dated by TCRdb to between 2017 and 2018). Libraries were constructed by the immunoSEQ multiplex PCR assay. All of the isolated RNA was reverse transcribed with the High Capacity cDNA Reverse Transcription Kit, so expressed TCRB transcripts were sequenced. This immuneACCESS table, as held by TCRdb, lists in-frame sequences with V and J called but not all clones. Of the missing ones, under half trace to an unresolved V gene in checked studies; the others have no known cause. For this sample there are 250,000 to 300,000 clones; roughly an eighth appear just once. The ten largest make up about 0.017% of the sample. The paper as a whole reports these results and caveats: A moderate but significant shortening of TCRB CDR3 length was observed in type 1 diabetes patients in all four CD4+ subsets.

These receptors have no identified antigens. Sequenced: naive CD4+ T cells from blood. Taken with the paper, the label for cell subset or site translates to: true naive CD4+ T cells. The source of these receptors is a man aged 25 to 40 with type 1 diabetes.

The V and J genes are TRBV28 and TRBJ2-7, with 7 bases fitting TRBD1. The J segment lost 5 bases and the V segment lost 4 bases, leaving 14 bases of the junction unmatched. Germline CDR1 reads MDHEN; CDR2 reads SYDVKM. The CDR3 is 16 amino acids. The CDR3 DNA reads TGTGCCAGCAGTTCCGCCGGGACAGCGGCTCTTGACGAGCAGTACTTC. Its translation: CASSSAGTAALDEQYF.

The V gene is TRBV15, the J gene TRBJ1-5; possible D gene TRBD1, 5 bases. V lost 5 bases to trimming and J lost 2 bases, with 13 bases between them. This CDR3 contains 15 residues. Germline CDR1 reads LNHNV; CDR2 reads YYDKDF (reference sequence). CDR3 in amino acids: CATSPWTGGNQPQHF. The CDR3 DNA is TGTGCCACCAGCCCGTGGACGGGGGGCAATCAGCCCCAGCATTTT. Combining the CDR3 with reference TRBV15 and TRBJ1-5 gives the whole variable domain DAMVIQNPRYQVTQFGKPVTLSCSQTLNHNVMYWYQQKSSQAPKLLFHYYDKDFNNEADTPDNFQSRRPNTSFCFLDIRSPGLGDTAMYLCATSPWTGGNQPQHFGDGTRLSIL.

The CDR3 bases are TGCAGCGCCGGGACTAGCGGGGGGGCCTTCTACGAGCAGTACTTC. Encoded protein: CSAGTSGGAFYEQYF. This chain links TRBV29-1 with TRBJ2-7; 16 nucleotides match TRBD2. V lost 7 bases to trimming and J lost 3 bases; unmatched junction nucleotides: 6. CDR1 and CDR2 (germline): SQVTM, ANQGSEA. The CDR3 consists of 15 residues.

This clone was detected a few times. The J gene is TRBJ2-1, the V gene TRBV5-6, with D perhaps TRBD2 (5 bases). Germline CDR1 SGHDT, CDR2 YYEEEE. Between the trimmed V and J ends, which lost 4 bases and 3 bases, there was a span of 17 bases. This CDR3 region has 16 residues. This chain's CDR3 is CASSQYGVAFYNEQFF. CDR3 nucleotide sequence: TGTGCCAGCAGCCAATACGGGGTAGCGTTCTACAATGAGCAGTTCTTC.

The V call is TRBV18, the J call TRBJ2-3, with TRBD1 as a possible D gene (5 bases). Germline CDR1 is KGHSH and CDR2 is LQKENI. This CDR3 has 15 amino acids. V was shortened by 2 bases and J by 3 bases, with 12 bases between the two germline ends. Here the CDR3 reads CASSPVPQGTDTQYF. CDR3 DNA: TGTGCCAGCTCACCAGTCCCCCAGGGAACAGATACGCAGTATTTT.

The rearrangement joins TRBV28 to TRBJ2-7, with 7 bases that match TRBD2. This CDR3 spans 15 amino acids. V dropped 5 bases and J dropped 0; count of bases not matched to a gene: 7. Germline values: CDR1 MDHEN, CDR2 SYDVKM. The CDR3 is CASSPGGDGSYEQYF. CDR3 nucleotides: TGTGCCAGCAGTCCGGGGGGAGACGGCTCCTACGAGCAGTACTTC.

The CDR3 DNA reads as TGTGCCTGGAGTCTCCGGGACAGGGTGGGGACTGAAGCTTTCTTT. Amino acids: CAWSLRDRVGTEAFF. The V gene is TRBV30, the J gene TRBJ1-1; 9 nucleotides align to TRBD1. V dropped 2 bases and J dropped 5; count of bases not matched to a gene: 9. CDR3 length: 15 amino acids. Germline V gene lookup returns CDR1 GTSNPN and CDR2 SVGIG (reference sequence).

In its sample, this clone was seen a few times. The rearrangement links TRBV29-1 to TRBJ1-2, with 9 bases identical to TRBD1. Germline V CDR1 and CDR2: SQVTM, ANQGSEA. This CDR3 contains 14 residues. V was pared by 7 bases and J by 8 bases, with 14 bases of the junction left unmatched. The DNA for the CDR3 is TGCAGCGGCATTAAATTTTCGGGACAGGGAGGCTACACCTTC. Its translation is CSGIKFSGQGGYTF. Full variable domain (remainder filled in from reference TRBV29-1 and TRBJ1-2): SAVISQKPSRDICQRGTSLTIQCQVDSQVTMMFWYRQQPGQSLTLIATANQGSEATYESGFVIDKFPISRPNLTFSTLTVSNMSPEDSSIYLCSGIKFSGQGGYTFGSGTRLTVV.

The chain uses TRBV15 and TRBJ2-3, with 8 bases lining up with TRBD2. Trimming removed 5 bases from V and 2 bases from J; junction bases left unmatched: 9. The CDR3 loop spans 16 amino acids. The germline CDR1 and CDR2 sequences are LNHNV and YYDKDF (reference sequence). The CDR3 spells CATSPGGGLITDTQYF. The CDR3 coding sequence is TGTGCCACCAGCCCTGGCGGGGGGCTGATCACAGATACGCAGTATTTT.

The chain has TRBV2 and TRBJ2-5; D perhaps matches TRBD2 (6 bases). This CDR3 has 14 amino acids. Germline V gene sequence: CDR1 SNHLY, CDR2 FYNNEI. Trimming took 8 bases from V and 2 from J, leaving 15 bases between them. The CDR3 DNA sequence: TGTGCCAGCCAAATGGGACTGCCGCAAGAGACCCAGTACTTC. Translating gives CASQMGLPQETQYF. Supplemented by reference TRBV2 and TRBJ2-5, the full variable domain reads EPEVTQTPSHQVTQMGQEVILRCVPISNHLYFYWYRQILGQKVEFLVSFYNNEISEKSEIFDDQFSVERPDGSNFTLKIRSTKLEDSAMYFCASQMGLPQETQYFGPGTRLLVL.

In this sample, this clone turned up a few times. This chain links TRBV7-9 with TRBJ1-3; no firm D call. The ends were cut back, 2 bases at V and 0 bases at J, with 8 bases in the middle. There are 15 residues in the CDR3. Germline CDR1 reads SEHNR; CDR2 reads FQNEAQ (reference sequence). The CDR3 DNA follows: TGTGCCAGCAGCTTATTGAGGAACTCTGGAAACACCATATATTTT. This codes for CASSLLRNSGNTIYF.

This clone has a handful of counts. V is TRBV28 and J is TRBJ2-3; D gene uncertain. Trimming removed 11 bases at V and 2 bases at J, with 14 bases between. Germline V gene sequence: CDR1 MDHEN, CDR2 SYDVKM. The CDR3 length is 13 residues. CDR3 loop: CAGTRGPTDTQYF. The DNA for the CDR3 is TGTGCCGGCACGCGTGGTCCCACAGATACGCAGTATTTT.

The rearrangement joins TRBV30 to TRBJ2-7; 8 bases are shared with TRBD2. Germline V gives CDR1 GTSNPN, CDR2 SVGIG (reference sequence). This CDR3 is 15 amino acids long. V trimming: 1 base; J trimming: 5 bases; junction bases outside the gene matches: 10. CDR3 sequence: CAWSAFRTSRNEQYF. The CDR3 DNA reads TGTGCCTGGAGTGCCTTTAGGACTAGCCGGAACGAGCAGTACTTC. Full variable domain (outside the CDR3, taken from reference TRBV30 and TRBJ2-7): SQTIHQWPATLVQPVGSPLSLECTVEGTSNPNLYWYRQAAGRGLQLLFYSVGIGQISSEVPQNLSASRPQDRQFILSSKKLLLSDSGFYLCAWSAFRTSRNEQYFGPGTRLTVT.

This chain joins TRBV28 and TRBJ2-1; possibly TRBD2 for D (6 bases). Trimming left V 3 bases short and J 3 bases short, with 15 bases between. CDR1 MDHEN and CDR2 SYDVKM come from the germline V gene. The CDR3 has 16 amino acids. The CDR3 bases are TGTGCCAGCAGTTTTCGTAGACTAGTAGGCTACAATGAGCAGTTCTTC. Protein: CASSFRRLVGYNEQFF.

This clone has only a few counts. The V call is TRBV9, the J call TRBJ2-5, with 12 positions matching TRBD2. The CDR3 runs to 18 residues. Per germline, CDR1 SGDLS and CDR2 YYNGEE. Trimming took 10 bases from V and 5 from J; bases not matched to a gene: 21. This chain's CDR3 is CARRGHLRTSGTRETQYF. Written as DNA, the CDR3 is TGTGCCCGCCGAGGTCACCTAAGGACTAGCGGGACTAGGGAGACCCAGTACTTC. The variable domain in full, completed from reference TRBV9 and TRBJ2-5, reads DSGVTQTPKHLITATGQRVTLRCSPRSGDLSVYWYQQSLDQGLQFLIQYYNGEERAKGNILERFSAQQFPDLHSELNLSSLELGDSALYFCARRGHLRTSGTRETQYFGPGTRLLVL.

This clone was seen a few times. The CDR3 DNA reads TGCGCCAGCAGCCAAAGACAGGGTTGGGAGACCCAGTACTTC. Translation: CASSQRQGWETQYF. V and J are TRBV5-1 and TRBJ2-5; 7 bases are shared with TRBD1. There are 14 residues in the CDR3. Germline assignment: CDR1 SGHRS and CDR2 YFSETQ. Losses at the gene ends were 4 bases for V and 5 bases for J; bases not matched to a gene: 8.

The chain couples TRBV28 to TRBJ2-7; perhaps TRBD1 as D (6 bases). CDR1 and CDR2 from the germline V gene are MDHEN and SYDVKM. The CDR3 covers 14 residues. V was clipped by 3 bases and J by 1 base, with 10 bases between them. The CDR3 loop reads CASSLLTGSYEQYF. CDR3 DNA: TGTGCCAGCAGTTTGTTGACAGGATCCTACGAGCAGTACTTC.

This clone occurred a few times. This rearrangement joins TRBV5-1 to TRBJ2-5, with TRBD2 matching 10 bases. Germline values: CDR1 SGHRS, CDR2 YFSETQ. Trimming removed 4 bases from V and 2 bases from J; junction bases left unmatched: 14. The CDR3 has 18 amino acids. CDR3 residues: CASSGSGREATVQETQYF. The CDR3 nucleotides are TGCGCCAGCAGCGGAAGCGGGAGGGAAGCAACCGTACAAGAGACCCAGTACTTC.

CDR3 residues: CASSELAWETQYF. CDR3 nucleotides: TGTGCCAGCAGTGAGCTAGCGTGGGAGACCCAGTACTTC. V is TRBV28 and J is TRBJ2-5, with a weak D call TRBD2 (6 bases). CDR3 length: 13 amino acids. Germline CDR1 is MDHEN and CDR2 is SYDVKM. Trimming shortened V by 5 bases and J by 5 bases, and 12 bases separated the two germline ends.

This clone has more than one count but fewer than ten. The chain couples TRBV28 to TRBJ2-7; weak D call: TRBD2 (5 bases). V shed 1 base and J shed 5 bases, with 15 bases lying between them. CDR3 length: 15 amino acids. Looked up from germline, CDR1 is MDHEN and CDR2 is SYDVKM. The CDR3 nucleotides are TGTGCCAGCAGTTTATCCCGGACTGTAGGCCACGAGCAGTACTTC. It codes for CASSLSRTVGHEQYF. The complete variable domain, with remaining parts taken from reference TRBV28 and TRBJ2-7, reads DVKVTQSSRYLVKRTGEKVFLECVQDMDHENMFWYRQDPGLGLRLIYFSYDVKMKEKGDIPEGYSVSREKKERFSLILESASTNQTSMYLCASSLSRTVGHEQYFGPGTRLTVT.

In its sample, this clone was seen a few times. This chain connects TRBV4-1 to TRBJ2-7, with 8 bases that match TRBD1. The ends lost 0 bases at V and 1 base at J; junction bases unmatched: 5. CDR1 and CDR2 from the germline V gene are MGHRA and YSYEKL. This CDR3 comprises 16 residues. As DNA, the CDR3 is TGCGCCAGCAGCCAAGAGGGGACAGGTATGTCCTACGAGCAGTACTTC. Protein sequence: CASSQEGTGMSYEQYF.